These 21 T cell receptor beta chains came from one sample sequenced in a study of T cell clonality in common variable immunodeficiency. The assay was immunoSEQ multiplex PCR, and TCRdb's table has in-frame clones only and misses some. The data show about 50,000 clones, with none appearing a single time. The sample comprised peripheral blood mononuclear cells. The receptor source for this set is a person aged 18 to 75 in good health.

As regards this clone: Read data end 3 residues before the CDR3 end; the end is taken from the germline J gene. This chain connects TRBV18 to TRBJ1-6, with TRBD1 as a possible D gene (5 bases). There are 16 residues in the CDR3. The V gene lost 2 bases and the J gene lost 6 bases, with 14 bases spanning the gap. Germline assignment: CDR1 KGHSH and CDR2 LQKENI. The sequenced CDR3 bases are TGTGCCAGCTCACCATCGATCCCCGACAGTAATTCACCC. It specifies CASSPSIPDSNSP. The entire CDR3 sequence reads CASSPSIPDSNSPLHF.

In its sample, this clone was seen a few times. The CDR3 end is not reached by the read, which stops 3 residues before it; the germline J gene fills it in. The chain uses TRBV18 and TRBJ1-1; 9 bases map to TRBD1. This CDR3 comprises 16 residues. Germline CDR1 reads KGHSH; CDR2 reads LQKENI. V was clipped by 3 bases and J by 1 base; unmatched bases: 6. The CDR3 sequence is CASSPRDRVTNTEAFF. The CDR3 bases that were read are TGTGCCAGCTCACCCAGGGACAGGGTCACGAACACTGAA. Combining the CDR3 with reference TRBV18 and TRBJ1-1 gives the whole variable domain NAGVMQNPRHLVRRRGQEARLRCSPMKGHSHVYWYRQLPEEGLKFMVYLQKENIIDESGMPKERFSAEFPKEGPSILRIQQVVRGDSAAYFCASSPRDRVTNTEAFFGQGTRLTVV.

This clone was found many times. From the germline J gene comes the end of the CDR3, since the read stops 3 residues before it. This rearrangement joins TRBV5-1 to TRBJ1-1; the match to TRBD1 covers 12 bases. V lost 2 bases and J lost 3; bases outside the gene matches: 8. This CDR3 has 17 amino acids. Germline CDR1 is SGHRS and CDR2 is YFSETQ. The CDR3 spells CASSFGTGGARDTEAFF. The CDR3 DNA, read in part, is TGCGCCAGCAGCTTTGGGACAGGGGGCGCGAGGGACACTGAA.

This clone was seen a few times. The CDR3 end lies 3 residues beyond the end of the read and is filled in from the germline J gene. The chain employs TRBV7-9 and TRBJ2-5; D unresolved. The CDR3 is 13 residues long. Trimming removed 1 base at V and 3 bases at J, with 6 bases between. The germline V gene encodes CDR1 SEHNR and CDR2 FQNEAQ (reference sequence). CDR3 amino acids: CASSLVPEETQYF. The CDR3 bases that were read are TGTGCCAGCAGCTTAGTTCCTGAAGAGACC.

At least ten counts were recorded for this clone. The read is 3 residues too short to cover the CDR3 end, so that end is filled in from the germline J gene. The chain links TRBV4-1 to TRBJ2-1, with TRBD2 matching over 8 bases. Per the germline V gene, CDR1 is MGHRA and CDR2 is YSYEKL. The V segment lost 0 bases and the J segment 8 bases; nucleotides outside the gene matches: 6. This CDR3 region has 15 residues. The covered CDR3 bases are TGCGCCAGCAGCCAAGATCCAGCGGGGGATTATGAG. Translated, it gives CASSQDPAGDYE. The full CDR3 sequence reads CASSQDPAGDYEQFF.

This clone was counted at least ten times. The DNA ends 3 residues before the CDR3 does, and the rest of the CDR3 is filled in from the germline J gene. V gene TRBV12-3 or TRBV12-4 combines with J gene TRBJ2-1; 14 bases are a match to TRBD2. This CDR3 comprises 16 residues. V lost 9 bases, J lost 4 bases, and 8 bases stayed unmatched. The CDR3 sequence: CASRLAGGPRYNEQFF. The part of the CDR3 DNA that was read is TGTGCCAGTAGACTAGCGGGAGGGCCTAGGTACAATGAG.

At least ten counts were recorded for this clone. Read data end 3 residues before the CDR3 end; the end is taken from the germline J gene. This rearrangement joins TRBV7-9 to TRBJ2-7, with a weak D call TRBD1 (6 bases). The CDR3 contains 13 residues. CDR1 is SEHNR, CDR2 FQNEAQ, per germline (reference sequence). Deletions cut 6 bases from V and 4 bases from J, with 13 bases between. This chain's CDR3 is CASSREGTYEQYF. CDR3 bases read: TGTGCCAGCAGTCGAGAAGGGACATACGAG.

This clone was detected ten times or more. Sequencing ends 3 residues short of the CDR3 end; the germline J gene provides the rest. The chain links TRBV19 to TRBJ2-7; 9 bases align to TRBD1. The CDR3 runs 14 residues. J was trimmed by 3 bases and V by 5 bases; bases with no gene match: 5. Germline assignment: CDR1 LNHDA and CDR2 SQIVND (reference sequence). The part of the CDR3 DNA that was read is TGTGCCAGTAGTCCTCCGGACAGGGGCTACGAG. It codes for CASSPPDRGYE. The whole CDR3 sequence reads CASSPPDRGYEQYF.

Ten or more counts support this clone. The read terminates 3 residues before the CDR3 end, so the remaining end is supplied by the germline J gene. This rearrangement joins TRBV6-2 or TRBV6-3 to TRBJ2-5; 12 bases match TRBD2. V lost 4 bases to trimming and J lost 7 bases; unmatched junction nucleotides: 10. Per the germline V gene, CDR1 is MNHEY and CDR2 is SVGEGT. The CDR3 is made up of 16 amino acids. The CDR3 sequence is CASSSSGTSGLGTQYF. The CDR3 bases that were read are TGTGCCAGCAGTTCCTCCGGGACTAGCGGGCTAGGGACC.

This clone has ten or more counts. The CDR3 spells CAWTGQGGNEQFF. The part of the CDR3 DNA that was read is TGTGCCTGGACGGGACAGGGGGGTAATGAG. V and J are TRBV30 and TRBJ2-1, with 11 nucleotides matching TRBD1. Coverage ceases 3 residues before the CDR3 finishes, and the germline J gene fills in the end. Germline V lookup: CDR1 GTSNPN, CDR2 SVGIG (reference sequence). V lost 4 bases, J lost 7 bases, and 3 bases stayed unmatched. The CDR3 is 13 amino acids.

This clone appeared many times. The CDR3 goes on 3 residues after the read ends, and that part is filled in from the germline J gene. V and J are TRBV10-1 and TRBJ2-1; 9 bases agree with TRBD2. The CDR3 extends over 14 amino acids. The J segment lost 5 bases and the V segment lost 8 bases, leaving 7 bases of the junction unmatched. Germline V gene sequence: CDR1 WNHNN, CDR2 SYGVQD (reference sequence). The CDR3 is CASADRTSDNEQFF. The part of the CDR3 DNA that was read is TGCGCCAGCGCCGACCGGACTAGCGACAATGAG.

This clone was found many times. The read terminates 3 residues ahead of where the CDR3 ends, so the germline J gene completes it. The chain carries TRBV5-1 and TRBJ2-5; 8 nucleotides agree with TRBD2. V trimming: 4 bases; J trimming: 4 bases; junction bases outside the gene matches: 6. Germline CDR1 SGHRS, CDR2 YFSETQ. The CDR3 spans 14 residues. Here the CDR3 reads CASSPTLAGETQYF. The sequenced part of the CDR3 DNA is TGCGCCAGCAGCCCCACCCTAGCGGGAGAGACC.

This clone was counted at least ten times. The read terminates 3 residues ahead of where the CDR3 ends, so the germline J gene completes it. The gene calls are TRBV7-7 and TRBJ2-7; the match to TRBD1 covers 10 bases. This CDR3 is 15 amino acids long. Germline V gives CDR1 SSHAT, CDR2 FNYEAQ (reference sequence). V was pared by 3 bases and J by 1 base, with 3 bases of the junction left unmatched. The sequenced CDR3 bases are TGTGCCAGCAGCTTTGGGACAGGGGATTCCTACGAG. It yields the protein CASSFGTGDSYE. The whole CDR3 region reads CASSFGTGDSYEQYF. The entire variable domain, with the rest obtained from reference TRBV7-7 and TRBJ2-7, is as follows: GAGVSQSPRYKVTKRGQDVTLRCDPISSHATLYWYQQALGQGPEFLTYFNYEAQPDKSGLPSDRFSAERPEGSISTLTIQRTEQRDSAMYRCASSFGTGDSYEQYFGPGTRLTVT.

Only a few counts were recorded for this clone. CDR3 in amino acids: CASSPGTGDHDYTF. The CDR3 DNA, read in part, is TGTGCCAGCTCACCTGGGACAGGGGACCATGAC. J is TRBJ1-2 and V is TRBV18, with 10 bases lining up with TRBD1. The CDR3 end lies 3 residues beyond the end of the read and is filled in from the germline J gene. The CDR3 runs 14 residues. Looked up from germline, CDR1 is KGHSH and CDR2 is LQKENI.

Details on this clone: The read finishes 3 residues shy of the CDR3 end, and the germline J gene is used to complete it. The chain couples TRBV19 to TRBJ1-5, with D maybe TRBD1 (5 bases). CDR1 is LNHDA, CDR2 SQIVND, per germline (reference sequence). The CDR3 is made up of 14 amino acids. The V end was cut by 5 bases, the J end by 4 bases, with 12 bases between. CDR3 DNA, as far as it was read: TGTGCCAGTAGTGAAGACAGCCGAAATCAGCCC. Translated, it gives CASSEDSRNQP. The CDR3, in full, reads CASSEDSRNQPQHF.

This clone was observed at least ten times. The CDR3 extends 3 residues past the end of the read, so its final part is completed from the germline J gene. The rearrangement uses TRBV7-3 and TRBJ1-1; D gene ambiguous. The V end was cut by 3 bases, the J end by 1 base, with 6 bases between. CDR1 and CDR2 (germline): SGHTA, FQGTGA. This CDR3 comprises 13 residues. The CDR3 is CASSFSGNTEAFF. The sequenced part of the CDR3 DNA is TGTGCCAGCAGCTTTTCAGGGAACACTGAA.

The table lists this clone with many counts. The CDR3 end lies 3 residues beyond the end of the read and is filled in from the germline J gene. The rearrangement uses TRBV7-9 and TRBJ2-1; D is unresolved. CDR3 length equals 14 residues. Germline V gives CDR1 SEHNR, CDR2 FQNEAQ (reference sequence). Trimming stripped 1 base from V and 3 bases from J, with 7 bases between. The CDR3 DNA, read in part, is TGTGCCAGCAGCTTAGGGGCAGACTACAATGAG. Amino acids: CASSLGADYNE. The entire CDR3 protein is CASSLGADYNEQFF.

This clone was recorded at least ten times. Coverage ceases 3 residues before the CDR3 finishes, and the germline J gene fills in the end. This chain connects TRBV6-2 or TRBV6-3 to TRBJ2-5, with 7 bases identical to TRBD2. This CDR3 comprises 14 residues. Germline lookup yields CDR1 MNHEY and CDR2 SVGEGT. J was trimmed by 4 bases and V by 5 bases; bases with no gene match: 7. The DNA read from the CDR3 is TGTGCCAGCAGTGAGCGGGGTCGGAGAGAGACC. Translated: CASSERGRRET. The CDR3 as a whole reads CASSERGRRETQYF.

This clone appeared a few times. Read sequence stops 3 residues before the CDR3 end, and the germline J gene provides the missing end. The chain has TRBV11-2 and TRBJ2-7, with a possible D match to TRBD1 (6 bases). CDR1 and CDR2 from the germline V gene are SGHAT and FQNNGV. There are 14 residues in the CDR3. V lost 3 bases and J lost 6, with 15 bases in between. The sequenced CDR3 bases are TGTGCCAGCAGCTTTTTCCAGGGGAGCGGCGAG. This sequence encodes CASSFFQGSGE. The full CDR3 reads CASSFFQGSGEQYF.

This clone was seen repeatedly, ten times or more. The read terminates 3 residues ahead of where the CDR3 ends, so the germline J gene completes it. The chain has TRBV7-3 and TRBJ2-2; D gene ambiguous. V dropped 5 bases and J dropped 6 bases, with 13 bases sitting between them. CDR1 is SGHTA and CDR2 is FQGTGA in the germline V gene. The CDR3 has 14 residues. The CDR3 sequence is CASSEQSAAGELFF. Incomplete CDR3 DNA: TGTGCCAGCAGCGAGCAATCGGCGGCCGGGGAG.

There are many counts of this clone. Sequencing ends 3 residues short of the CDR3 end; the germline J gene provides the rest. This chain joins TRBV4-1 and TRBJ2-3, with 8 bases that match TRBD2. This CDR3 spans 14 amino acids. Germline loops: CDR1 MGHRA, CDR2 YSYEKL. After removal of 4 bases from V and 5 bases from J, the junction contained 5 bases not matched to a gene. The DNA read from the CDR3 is TGCGCCAGCAGCCCACACGGGGGGGTAGATACG. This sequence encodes CASSPHGGVDT. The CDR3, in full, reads CASSPHGGVDTQYF.